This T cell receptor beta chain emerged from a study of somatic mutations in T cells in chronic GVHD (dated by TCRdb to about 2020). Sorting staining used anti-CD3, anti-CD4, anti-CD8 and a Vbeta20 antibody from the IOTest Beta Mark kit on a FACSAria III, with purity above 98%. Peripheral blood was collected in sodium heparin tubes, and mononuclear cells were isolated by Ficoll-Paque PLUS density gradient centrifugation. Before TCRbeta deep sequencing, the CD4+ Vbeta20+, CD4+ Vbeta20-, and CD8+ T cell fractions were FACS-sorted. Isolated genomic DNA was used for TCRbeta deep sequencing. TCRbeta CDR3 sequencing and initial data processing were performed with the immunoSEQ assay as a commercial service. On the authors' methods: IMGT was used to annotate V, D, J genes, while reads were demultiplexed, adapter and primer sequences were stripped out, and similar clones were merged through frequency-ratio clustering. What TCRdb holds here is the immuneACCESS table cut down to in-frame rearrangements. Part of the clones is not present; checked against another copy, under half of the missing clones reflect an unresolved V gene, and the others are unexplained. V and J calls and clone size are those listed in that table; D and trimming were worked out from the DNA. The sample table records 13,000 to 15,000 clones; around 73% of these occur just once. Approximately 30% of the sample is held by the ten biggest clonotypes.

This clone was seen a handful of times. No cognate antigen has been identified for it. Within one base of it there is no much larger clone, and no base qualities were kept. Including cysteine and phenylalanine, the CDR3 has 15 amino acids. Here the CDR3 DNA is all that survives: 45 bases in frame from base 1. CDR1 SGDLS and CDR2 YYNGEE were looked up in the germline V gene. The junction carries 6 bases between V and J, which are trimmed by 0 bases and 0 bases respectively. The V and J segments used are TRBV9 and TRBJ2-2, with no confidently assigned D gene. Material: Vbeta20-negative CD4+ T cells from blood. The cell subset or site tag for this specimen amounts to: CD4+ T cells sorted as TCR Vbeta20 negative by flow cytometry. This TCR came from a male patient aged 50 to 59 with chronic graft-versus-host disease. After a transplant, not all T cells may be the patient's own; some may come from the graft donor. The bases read TGTGCCAGCAGCGTAGTTACTACGAACACCGGGGAGCTGTTTTTT. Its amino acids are CASSVVTTNTGELFF.